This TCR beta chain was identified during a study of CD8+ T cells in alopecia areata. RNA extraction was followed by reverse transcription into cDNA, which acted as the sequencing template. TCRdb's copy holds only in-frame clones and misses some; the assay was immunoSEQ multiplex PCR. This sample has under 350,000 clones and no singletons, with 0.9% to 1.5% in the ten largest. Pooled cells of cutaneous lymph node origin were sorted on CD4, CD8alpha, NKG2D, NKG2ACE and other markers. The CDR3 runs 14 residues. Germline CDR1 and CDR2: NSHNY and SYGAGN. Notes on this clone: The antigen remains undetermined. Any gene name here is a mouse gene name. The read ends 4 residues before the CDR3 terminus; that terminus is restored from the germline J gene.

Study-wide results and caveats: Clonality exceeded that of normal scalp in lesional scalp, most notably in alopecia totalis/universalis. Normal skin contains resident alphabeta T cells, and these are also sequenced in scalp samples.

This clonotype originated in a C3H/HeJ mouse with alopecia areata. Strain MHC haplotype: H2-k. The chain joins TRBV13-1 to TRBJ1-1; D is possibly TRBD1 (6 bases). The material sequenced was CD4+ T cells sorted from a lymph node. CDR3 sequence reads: CASSSTGGAREVFF. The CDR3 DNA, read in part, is TGTGCCAGCAGTTCGACTGGGGGGGCACGA.